The next 26 T cell receptor beta chains were all read from a single sample in a study of blood T cell repertoires in COVID-19. Some clones are missing from TCRdb's copy, which holds only in-frame ones; the method was immunoSEQ multiplex PCR. The sample holds 150,000 to 200,000 clones; over 75% are singletons and the top ten take 6%. The sample taken for sequencing was PBMCs or T cells enriched from blood (not recorded which). All receptors derive from a man aged 35-49 years who had recovered from COVID-19.

This clone came up once. This rearrangement joins TRBV2 to TRBJ2-3; 8 nucleotides line up with TRBD1. V gave up 5 bases and J gave up 2 bases; unmatched junction bases: 9. This CDR3 spans 16 amino acids. Germline loops: CDR1 SNHLY, CDR2 FYNNEI. The DNA for the CDR3 is TGTGCCAGCAGTAAGGACAGGGTCGCTTTCACAGATACGCAGTATTTT. Amino acid sequence: CASSKDRVAFTDTQYF.

The rearrangement links TRBV15 to TRBJ2-2; weak D call: TRBD1 (5 bases). The CDR3 extends over 17 amino acids. Germline-derived CDR1 and CDR2 are LNHNV and YYDKDF (reference sequence). V shed 0 bases and J shed 4 bases, with 15 bases lying between them. CDR3 coding DNA: TGTGCCACCAGCAGAGATCTCGGGCAGGGTAGCACCGGGGAGCTGTTTTTT. As protein: CATSRDLGQGSTGELFF.

The rearrangement joins TRBV4-2 to TRBJ2-7; 9 bases match TRBD2. V was clipped by 0 bases and J by 3 bases; unmatched bases: 3. Germline-derived CDR1 and CDR2 are LGHNA and YNFKEQ. The CDR3 has 15 amino acids. CDR3 nucleotide sequence: TGTGCCAGCAGCCAAGAGGGCGGGGGGGTCTACGAGCAGTACTTC. This sequence encodes CASSQEGGGVYEQYF.

In DNA, the CDR3 is TGTGCCAGCAGCCAAGCCTGGGCTAGCGGGGGGGCCATGGCAGATACGCAGTATTTT. As protein: CASSQAWASGGAMADTQYF. The chain has TRBV4-2 and TRBJ2-3; 12 nucleotides line up with TRBD2. V lost 1 base to trimming and J lost 4 bases; unmatched junction nucleotides: 12. The length of the CDR3 is 19 residues. CDR1 LGHNA and CDR2 YNFKEQ come from the germline V gene.

This chain joins TRBV11-2 and TRBJ2-1; TRBD2 agrees at 8 bases. This CDR3 comprises 17 residues. V shed 3 bases and J 7 bases; nucleotides not matched to a gene: 14. Germline V gives CDR1 SGHAT, CDR2 FQNNGV. In DNA, the CDR3 is TGTGCCAGCAGCTTCCGTCCAGCGGGGGTCATTGGGAATGAGCAGTTCTTC. This encodes CASSFRPAGVIGNEQFF.

The CDR3 bases are TGTGCCAGCAGCCAAGTTCGGTACCAAGAGACCCAGTACTTC. Its translation: CASSQVRYQETQYF. The chain combines TRBV14 with TRBJ2-5; D unresolved. This CDR3 has 14 residues. V was shortened by 1 base and J by 0 bases, with 6 bases between the two germline ends. CDR1 and CDR2 from the germline V gene are SGHDN and FVKESK.

This clone was seen only once. The chain carries TRBV3-1 (or the pseudogene TRBV3-2) and TRBJ1-6; D gene unclear. V lost 3 bases to trimming and J lost 10 bases, with 16 bases between them. Germline V gene lookup returns CDR1 LGHDT and CDR2 YNNKEL (reference sequence). CDR3 length: 15 amino acids. As DNA, the CDR3 is TGTGCCAGCAGCCACGGTCGGGGATCAAGATCACCCCTCCACTTT. Translation gives CASSHGRGSRSPLHF.

The chain has TRBV5-1 and TRBJ1-4; 7 bases are shared with TRBD1. The CDR3 spans 14 residues. Trimming took 4 bases from V and 7 from J; bases not matched to a gene: 7. The V gene's germline CDR1 is SGHRS and CDR2 YFSETQ. The CDR3 DNA is TGCGCCAGCAGCGGGCAGGGGGGTCGTGAAAAACTGTTTTTT. Amino acids: CASSGQGGREKLFF.

The V and J genes are TRBV5-6 and TRBJ1-1; 7 positions match TRBD1. Germline CDR1 and CDR2: SGHDT and YYEEEE. Trimming took 4 bases from V and 6 from J; bases not matched to a gene: 12. The CDR3 is 15 residues long. In DNA, the CDR3 is TGTGCCAGCAGCGGCGACAGGGTTGGCCTCGCTGAAGCTTTCTTT. It codes for CASSGDRVGLAEAFF.

The chain employs TRBV7-9 and TRBJ1-1; the D gene is possibly TRBD1 (6 bases). Germline values: CDR1 SEHNR, CDR2 FQNEAQ (reference sequence). V dropped 1 base and J dropped 1 base, with 13 bases sitting between them. This CDR3 region has 16 residues. Written as DNA, the CDR3 is TGTGCCAGCAGCTTAGGATTGGGCAGGGGGAACACTGAAGCTTTCTTT. Translation: CASSLGLGRGNTEAFF. The whole variable domain, filled in from reference TRBV7-9 and TRBJ1-1, reads DTGVSQNPRHKITKRGQNVTFRCDPISEHNRLYWYRQTLGQGPEFLTYFQNEAQLEKSRLLSDRFSAERPKGSFSTLEIQRTEQGDSAMYLCASSLGLGRGNTEAFFGQGTRLTVV.

The J gene is TRBJ2-5, the V gene TRBV4-1, with TRBD2 matching over 10 bases. Germline CDR1 and CDR2: MGHRA and YSYEKL. J gave up 2 bases and V 4 bases, and 7 bases lay outside the gene matches. CDR3 size: 16 residues. CDR3 loop: CASSLGSGGNQETQYF. CDR3 bases: TGCGCCAGCAGCCTGGGTAGCGGGGGGAATCAAGAGACCCAGTACTTC.

The chain uses TRBV20-1 and TRBJ2-7, with 12 bases identical to TRBD2. Germline V CDR1 and CDR2: DFQATT, SNEGSKA (reference sequence). The CDR3 has 13 amino acids. V lost 3 bases and J lost 9; bases outside the gene matches: 6. The DNA of the CDR3 is TGCAGTGCTAGTGCTAGCGGGGGGGCCGTGCAGTACTTC. It yields the protein CSASASGGAVQYF.

CDR3 nucleotides: TGTGCCAGCAGTTTCCTCCGAGGTAACGAGCAGTACGTC. It is translated as CASSFLRGNEQYV. This rearrangement joins TRBV2 to TRBJ2-7; no firm D call. V was pared by 5 bases and J by 5 bases, with 13 bases between. Germline values: CDR1 SNHLY, CDR2 FYNNEI. The CDR3 is 13 amino acids.

This chain links TRBV5-1 with TRBJ1-4; 10 bases align to TRBD1. CDR3 length: 20 amino acids. Germline CDR1 and CDR2: SGHRS and YFSETQ. V shed 1 base and J 3 bases; nucleotides not matched to a gene: 15. The CDR3 DNA reads TGCGCCAGCAGCTTGAGTCTGTCGGGACAGGGGCGCGCGGCTAATGAAAAACTGTTTTTT. Translating gives CASSLSLSGQGRAANEKLFF.

This chain links TRBV4-1 with TRBJ1-5; maybe TRBD1 (6 bases). Trimming left V 0 bases short and J 7 bases short, with 13 bases between. Germline CDR1 MGHRA, CDR2 YSYEKL. The CDR3 runs to 15 residues. The CDR3 region has the DNA TGCGCCAGCAGCCAAGATAGGCAGGGGAGACAGCCCCAGCATTTT. Its translation is CASSQDRQGRQPQHF.

The rearrangement joins TRBV10-3 to TRBJ2-3; 7 positions match TRBD1. The CDR3 sequence is 18 residues long. J lost 3 bases, V lost 2 bases, and 14 bases had no gene match. Germline values: CDR1 ENHRY, CDR2 SYGVKD. Here the CDR3 DNA reads TGTGCCATCAGTGAGCAAGATCCGGGACAGCGCCGGACAGATACGCAGTATTTT. Residues: CAISEQDPGQRRTDTQYF.

The chain joins TRBV7-8 to TRBJ2-2, with 9 bases identical to TRBD1. Germline trimming cut 5 bases from V and 3 bases from J; bases unmatched to any gene: 10. The CDR3 runs to 17 residues. Germline V lookup: CDR1 SGHVS, CDR2 FQNEAQ. The CDR3 DNA is TGTGCCAGCAGCCCTTTGCCGGGACAGGGTGACACCGGGGAGCTGTTTTTT. Its protein is CASSPLPGQGDTGELFF. The full variable domain, its missing parts supplied by reference TRBV7-8 and TRBJ2-2, is GAGVSQSPRYKVAKRGQDVALRCDPISGHVSLFWYQQALGQGPEFLTYFQNEAQLDKSGLPSDRFFAERPEGSVSTLKIQRTQQEDSAVYLCASSPLPGQGDTGELFFGEGSRLTVL.

The rearrangement links TRBV6-5 to TRBJ2-3; 8 bases fit TRBD1. This CDR3 is 14 amino acids long. The germline V gene has CDR1 MNHEY and CDR2 SVGAGI. V lost 6 bases to trimming and J lost 1 base; unmatched junction nucleotides: 3. The CDR3 DNA reads as TGTGCCAGCAGGTCGGGACAGGGCACAGATACGCAGTATTTT. Translation: CASRSGQGTDTQYF.

Written as DNA, the CDR3 is TGTGCCAGCAGTTTATCGGGCAGCTACTATGGCTACACCTTC. Translation: CASSLSGSYYGYTF. The chain employs TRBV27 and TRBJ1-2; D ambiguous. There are 14 residues in the CDR3. Trimming took off 0 bases at V and 3 bases at J, with 8 bases between the two ends. CDR1 is MNHEY, CDR2 SMNVEV, per germline (reference sequence).

This chain uses TRBV7-8 with TRBJ1-6; 8 positions match TRBD1. This CDR3 region has 12 residues. The germline gives CDR1 SGHVS, CDR2 FQNEAQ. The V and J ends lost 2 bases and 16 bases, in that order; junction bases with no gene match: 4. CDR3 bases: TGTGCCAGCAGCTTAACCAGGGGGCTGCTCCACTTT. This codes for CASSLTRGLLHF.

This chain uses TRBV30 with TRBJ2-7; a possible D gene is TRBD1 (6 bases). The V end lost 0 bases, the J end lost 5 bases, and 11 bases lay between the germline ends. Germline V gene lookup returns CDR1 GTSNPN and CDR2 SVGIG (reference sequence). The CDR3 spans 13 residues. The CDR3 here is CAWSVPGGHEQYV. CDR3 DNA sequence: TGTGCCTGGAGTGTACCTGGGGGCCACGAGCAGTACGTC.

This chain uses TRBV7-3 with TRBJ1-2; D gene uncertain. Germline values: CDR1 SGHTA, CDR2 FQGTGA. Trimming left V 5 bases short and J 8 bases short, with 15 bases between. The CDR3 is made up of 13 amino acids. CDR3 sequence (DNA): TGTGCCAGCAGCCAGAGAGATGGCGGGGGCTACACCTTC. It yields the protein CASSQRDGGGYTF. Combining the CDR3 with reference TRBV7-3 and TRBJ1-2 gives the whole variable domain GAGVSQTPSNKVTEKGKYVELRCDPISGHTALYWYRQSLGQGPEFLIYFQGTGAADDSGLPNDRFFAVRPEGSVSTLKIQRTERGDSAVYLCASSQRDGGGYTFGSGTRLTVV.

V usage is TRBV5-6 and J usage is TRBJ2-1, with 9 bases that match TRBD1. Unmatched junction bases numbered 1, after V lost 0 bases and J lost 9 bases. Germline loops: CDR1 SGHDT, CDR2 YYEEEE. There are 13 residues in the CDR3. This CDR3 reads CASSLGTGAEQFF. The CDR3 bases are TGTGCCAGCAGCTTGGGGACAGGGGCTGAGCAGTTCTTC.

Details on this clone: The sample contains more than one DNA sequence encoding this CDR3. The chain combines TRBV5-1 with TRBJ1-4; 7 positions agree with TRBD1. CDR3 length: 14 amino acids. V lost 2 bases, J lost 8 bases, and 6 bases stayed unmatched. In germline, CDR1 is SGHRS, CDR2 YFSETQ. The CDR3 here is CASSLQGKNEKLFF. DNA of the CDR3: TGCGCCAGCAGCTTACAGGGGAAAAACGAAAAACTGTTTTTT.

The chain employs TRBV9 and TRBJ1-1, with D unresolved. Per the germline V gene, CDR1 is SGDLS and CDR2 is YYNGEE. The V gene lost 2 bases and the J gene lost 3 bases, with 5 bases spanning the gap. The CDR3 totals 12 residues. CDR3 protein: CASSVQDTEAFF. The CDR3 DNA sequence: TGTGCCAGCAGCGTGCAGGACACTGAAGCTTTCTTT.

V and J are TRBV10-3 and TRBJ1-1, with 10 bases identical to TRBD1. The length of the CDR3 is 15 residues. Germline values: CDR1 ENHRY, CDR2 SYGVKD. Trimming cost V 8 bases and J 0 bases; bases outside gene matches: 6. In nucleotides, the CDR3 is TGTGCCATCCGACAGGGGGCTATCATGAACACTGAAGCTTTCTTT. This codes for CAIRQGAIMNTEAFF.